These T cell receptor beta chains were read from a single sample in a study of blood T cell repertoires in COVID-19. Repertoires were generated with immunoSEQ multiplex PCR, while TCRdb's copy carries only in-frame clones and drops some. Found here are about 140,000 clones, around 83% of them singletons; the top ten hold 1.6%. Sequenced material: peripheral blood. These receptors all come from a human donor in a cohort sampled during active COVID-19. Each CDR3 is given with its conserved first and last residue. D genes are given only for firm matches. Where a row states a size, it is once, few, many or the class of an expanded clone; other rows omit it.

CDR3 length: 13; V gene: TRBV11-3; J gene: TRBJ1-2; clone size: NA; D gene: TRBD1; CDR3 protein: CASSLGQGADYTF; CDR3 DNA: TGTGCCAGCAGCTTAGGACAGGGGGCTGACTACACCTTC
CDR3 length: 15; V gene: TRBV27; J gene: TRBJ2-7; clone size: NA; D gene: NA; CDR3 protein: CASSLGPGPSYEQYF; CDR3 DNA: TGTGCCAGCAGTTTAGGGCCTGGGCCCTCCTACGAGCAGTACTTC
CDR3 length: 13; V gene: TRBV5-1; J gene: TRBJ2-7; clone size: NA; D gene: TRBD1; CDR3 protein: CASRVGQGGEQYF; CDR3 DNA: TGCGCCAGCAGAGTGGGACAGGGAGGAGAGCAGTACTTC
CDR3 length: 19; V gene: TRBV18; J gene: TRBJ2-3; clone size: NA; D gene: TRBD2; CDR3 protein: CASSPKWREGPEGTDTQYF; CDR3 DNA: TGTGCCAGCTCACCAAAGTGGCGGGAGGGCCCAGAAGGCACAGATACGCAGTATTTT
CDR3 length: 15; V gene: TRBV11-3; J gene: TRBJ1-1; clone size: NA; D gene: NA; CDR3 protein: CASRAGTLDDTEAFF; CDR3 DNA: TGTGCCAGCAGAGCCGGGACACTCGATGACACTGAAGCTTTCTTT
CDR3 length: 17; V gene: TRBV2; J gene: TRBJ2-3; clone size: NA; D gene: NA; CDR3 protein: CASIPLTLRTSTDTQYF; CDR3 DNA: TGTGCCAGCATCCCCCTCACTTTGCGGACTAGCACAGATACGCAGTATTTT
CDR3 length: 15; V gene: TRBV5-4; J gene: TRBJ2-5; clone size: NA; D gene: NA; CDR3 protein: CASSAPAASGETQYF; CDR3 DNA: TGTGCCAGCAGCGCCCCGGCGGCCAGCGGGGAGACCCAGTACTTC
CDR3 length: 15; V gene: TRBV6-5; J gene: TRBJ2-3; clone size: NA; D gene: NA; CDR3 protein: CASIAREIRTDTQYF; CDR3 DNA: TGTGCCAGCATCGCCCGGGAGATTAGAACAGATACGCAGTATTTT
CDR3 length: 14; V gene: TRBV4-3; J gene: TRBJ1-6; clone size: NA; D gene: TRBD1; CDR3 protein: CASSHQDRDSPLHF; CDR3 DNA: TGCGCCAGCAGCCACCAGGACAGGGATTCACCCCTCCACTTT
CDR3 length: 15; V gene: TRBV16; J gene: TRBJ2-7; clone size: NA; D gene: TRBD1; CDR3 protein: CASSQPDRAHYEQYF; CDR3 DNA: TGTGCCAGCAGCCAACCCGACAGGGCCCACTACGAGCAGTACTTC
CDR3 length: 16; V gene: TRBV7-3; J gene: TRBJ2-3; clone size: once; D gene: NA; CDR3 protein: CASSVIAATGTDTQYF; CDR3 DNA: TGTGCCAGCAGCGTAATAGCGGCCACCGGCACAGATACGCAGTATTTT
CDR3 length: 14; V gene: TRBV30; J gene: TRBJ2-2; clone size: NA; D gene: NA; CDR3 protein: CAWKTGTNTGELFF; CDR3 DNA: TGTGCCTGGAAAACGGGGACGAACACCGGGGAGCTGTTTTTT
CDR3 length: 16; V gene: TRBV14; J gene: TRBJ2-2; clone size: NA; D gene: TRBD2; CDR3 protein: CASSHRTSGRTGELFF; CDR3 DNA: TGTGCCAGCAGCCATAGGACTAGCGGGAGGACCGGGGAGCTGTTTTTT
CDR3 length: 13; V gene: TRBV19; J gene: TRBJ1-5; clone size: NA; D gene: NA; CDR3 protein: CASSGGANQPQHF; CDR3 DNA: TGTGCCAGTAGTGGGGGGGCGAATCAGCCCCAGCATTTT
CDR3 length: 14; V gene: TRBV18; J gene: TRBJ2-1; clone size: NA; D gene: NA; CDR3 protein: CASSPSYVADEQFF; CDR3 DNA: TGTGCCAGCTCACCATCTTATGTAGCGGATGAGCAGTTCTTC
CDR3 length: 13; V gene: TRBV7-3; J gene: TRBJ2-1; clone size: NA; D gene: NA; CDR3 protein: CASSSDSYNEQFF; CDR3 DNA: TGTGCCAGCAGCTCGGACAGCTACAATGAGCAGTTCTTC
CDR3 length: 14; V gene: TRBV19; J gene: TRBJ2-6; clone size: NA; D gene: NA; CDR3 protein: CAIYGVSGANVLTF; CDR3 DNA: TGTGCCATATATGGAGTTAGTGGGGCCAACGTCCTGACTTTC
CDR3 length: 15; V gene: TRBV19; J gene: TRBJ2-1; clone size: NA; D gene: TRBD2; CDR3 protein: CASSTLAGGRNEQFF; CDR3 DNA: TGTGCCAGTAGTACACTAGCGGGAGGCCGCAATGAGCAGTTCTTC
CDR3 length: 15; V gene: TRBV5-5; J gene: TRBJ1-2; clone size: NA; D gene: TRBD1; CDR3 protein: CASSSLGQGARGYTF; CDR3 DNA: TGTGCCAGCAGCTCTCTTGGACAGGGGGCAAGGGGCTACACCTTC